The clone carrying this TCR beta chain came up a few times. The sample comes from a study of identical twins. TCRdb reanalysed the 5' RACE reads using MiXCR and keeps one entry per CDR3 protein. Here the sample spans around 450,000 distinct CDR3 sequences, approximately 15% being singletons. The V and J ends lost 4 bases and 2 bases, in that order; junction bases with no gene match: 6. The CDR3 is 15 residues long. Per the germline V gene, CDR1 is SGHDT and CDR2 is YYEEEE. These data also featured in a second study, about yellow fever vaccine responses in identical twins.

Sequenced sample: CD4+ T cells sorted from blood. The rearrangement uses TRBV5-6 and TRBJ1-5, with 7 bases identical to TRBD1. The clonotype was recovered from a woman under 30 in good health. As DNA, the CDR3 is TGTGCCAGCAGCCTCGGGACAGCTCGCAATCAGCCCCAGCATTTT. It translates to CASSLGTARNQPQHF. Together with reference TRBV5-6 and TRBJ1-5, the CDR3 gives the full variable domain: DAGVTQSPTHLIKTRGQQVTLRCSPKSGHDTVSWYQQALGQGPQFIFQYYEEEERQRGNFPDRFSGHQFPNYSSELNVNALLLGDSALYLCASSLGTARNQPQHFGDGTRLSIL.